Below are 6 T cell receptor beta chains sequenced from a single sample in a study of T cells expressing NK-cell markers. TCRdb reprocessed the 5' RACE reads; each CDR3 protein has one entry and no DNA is given. The sample has 400,000 or so distinct CDR3 sequences; the top ten hold around 11%. The sequenced material came from blood T cells: a sorted CD56 or NKG2C T cell subset, CD4+ or CD8+ T cells, or bulk PBMC T cells (not recorded which). The receptors were gathered from a woman in her forties or fifties in good health.

V and J are TRBV7-9 and TRBJ1-2; TCRdb calls TRBD1, which cannot be checked without DNA. The length of the CDR3 is 14 residues. Germline CDR1 reads SEHNR; CDR2 reads FQNEAQ (reference sequence). CDR3 in amino acids: CASSADRRSEGYTF.

V is TRBV12-3 or TRBV12-4 and J is TRBJ2-4; TCRdb's D gene call, TRBD1, goes unchecked for lack of DNA. CDR3 length: 15 residues. CDR3 residues: CASSWDRLAKNIQYF.

The CDR3 loop reads CSARHVGLAEYNEQFF. V usage is TRBV20-1 and J usage is TRBJ2-1; the TRBD2 assignment by TCRdb is unverifiable without DNA. CDR1 is DFQATT, CDR2 SNEGSKA, per germline (reference sequence). CDR3 size: 16 residues.

The chain is built from TRBV7-6 and TRBJ2-3; TCRdb picks TRBD2, but there is no DNA to check that call. CDR3 length equals 18 residues. Germline lookup yields CDR1 SGHVS and CDR2 FNYEAQ. The CDR3 reads CASSLRAGLASSTDTQYF.

This chain joins TRBV11-2 and TRBJ1-1. This CDR3 is built from 16 residues. Per germline, CDR1 SGHAT and CDR2 FQNNGV. This CDR3 reads CASTLVAGLLNTEAFF.

The chain employs TRBV5-5 and TRBJ2-5. CDR3 length: 12 amino acids. Per the germline V gene, CDR1 is SGHKS and CDR2 is YYEKEE (reference sequence). CDR3 protein: CASSQTRETQYF. The full variable domain, completed using reference TRBV5-5 and TRBJ2-5, is DAGVTQSPTHLIKTRGQQVTLRCSPISGHKSVSWYQQVLGQGPQFIFQYYEKEERGRGNFPDRFSARQFPNYSSELNVNALLLGDSALYLCASSQTRETQYFGPGTRLLVL.